Listed here is a single T cell receptor beta chain. Its antigen is currently unknown. Random-hexamer reverse transcription was applied to roughly 0.5 to 1 ug RNA. Amplification of TCR beta CDR3 spanned 54 Vbeta and 13 Jbeta via immunoSEQ multiplex PCR. From the immunoSEQ multiplex PCR reads, TCRdb called clonotypes with MiXCR, one entry per CDR3 protein. The table has about 130,000 distinct CDR3 sequences, about 95% seen once. Sequencing of TCR beta drew on CD8+ and CD4+ T cells from blood. TEMRA cells underwent FACS enrichment and CD8+ and CD4+ T cells underwent negative isolation. Trimming cost V 7 bases and J 4 bases, with 10 bases left between them. Germline CDR1 is SQVTM and CDR2 is ANQGSEA. The length of the CDR3 is 11 residues. These data originate in a study of CD8 T cells in Susac syndrome. Study-level findings and limits: An acknowledgment was made by the study that its TCR sequencing and HLA analysis involved relatively few individuals.

The material sequenced was CD4+ T cells from PBMCs. The origin of this receptor is a human donor in good health. J is TRBJ2-5 and V is TRBV29-1, with D tentatively TRBD2 (6 bases). CDR3 coding DNA: TGCAGCGGGGACTCGGGAGAGACCCAGTACTTC. Encoded protein: CSGDSGETQYF.